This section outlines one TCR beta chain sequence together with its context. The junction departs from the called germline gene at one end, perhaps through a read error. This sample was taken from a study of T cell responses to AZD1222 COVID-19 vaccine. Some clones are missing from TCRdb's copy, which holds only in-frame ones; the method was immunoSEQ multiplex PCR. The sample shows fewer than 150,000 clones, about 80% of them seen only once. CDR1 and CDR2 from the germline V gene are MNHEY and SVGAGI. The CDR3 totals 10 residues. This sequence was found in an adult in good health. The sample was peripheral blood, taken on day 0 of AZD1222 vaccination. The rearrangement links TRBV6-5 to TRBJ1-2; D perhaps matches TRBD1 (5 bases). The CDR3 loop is CASSSGTLIF. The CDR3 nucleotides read TGTGCCAGCAGCTCCGGGACCTTAATCTTC.